The source of this T cell receptor beta chain is a study of blood T cell repertoires in COVID-19. The wider study: The analysed material was cDNA or gDNA that came from T cells, B-cell-depleted T cells, or PBMCs.

Clones were sequenced by immunoSEQ multiplex PCR, and TCRdb holds only the in-frame ones, with some missing. The sample consists of some 300,000 clones, approximately 84% of them appearing once. Input material: PBMCs or T cells enriched from blood (not recorded which). This clonotype was obtained from a woman aged 30 to 39 who had recovered from COVID-19.

The CDR3 reads CASSPGTAPYEQYF. For the CDR3, the DNA is TGTGCCAGCAGCCCCGGGACAGCACCCTACGAGCAGTACTTC. This chain uses TRBV7-9 with TRBJ2-7; 7 nucleotides line up with TRBD1. CDR1 is SEHNR and CDR2 is FQNEAQ in the germline V gene (reference sequence). V lost 5 bases, J lost 2 bases, and 6 bases stayed unmatched. The CDR3 sequence is 14 residues long.